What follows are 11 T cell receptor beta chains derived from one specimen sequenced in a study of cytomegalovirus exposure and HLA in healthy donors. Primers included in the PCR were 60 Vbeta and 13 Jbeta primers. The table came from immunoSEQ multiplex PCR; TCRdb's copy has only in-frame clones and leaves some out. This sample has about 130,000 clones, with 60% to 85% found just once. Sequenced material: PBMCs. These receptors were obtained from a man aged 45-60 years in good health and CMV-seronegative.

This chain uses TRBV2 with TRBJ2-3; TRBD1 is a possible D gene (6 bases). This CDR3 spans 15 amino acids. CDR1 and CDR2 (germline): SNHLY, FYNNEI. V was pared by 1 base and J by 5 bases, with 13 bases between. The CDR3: CASSEGVGARDTQYF. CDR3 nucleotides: TGTGCCAGCAGTGAAGGTGTGGGGGCGCGAGATACGCAGTATTTT.

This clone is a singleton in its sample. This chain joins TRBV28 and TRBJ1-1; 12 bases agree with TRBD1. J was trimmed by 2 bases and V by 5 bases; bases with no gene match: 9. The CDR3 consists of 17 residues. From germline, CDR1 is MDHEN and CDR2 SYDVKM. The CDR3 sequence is CASSLGGQGAVNTEAFF. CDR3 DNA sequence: TGTGCCAGCAGTCTGGGGGGACAGGGGGCGGTAAACACTGAAGCTTTCTTT.

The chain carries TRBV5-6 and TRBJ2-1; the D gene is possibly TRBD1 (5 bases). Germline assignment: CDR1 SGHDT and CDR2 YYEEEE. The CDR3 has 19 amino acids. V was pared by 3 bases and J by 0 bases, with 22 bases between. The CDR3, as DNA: TGTGCCAGCAGCTCCTACAGGAGTCTCCGCCCGGGCTCCTACAATGAGCAGTTCTTC. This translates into CASSSYRSLRPGSYNEQFF.

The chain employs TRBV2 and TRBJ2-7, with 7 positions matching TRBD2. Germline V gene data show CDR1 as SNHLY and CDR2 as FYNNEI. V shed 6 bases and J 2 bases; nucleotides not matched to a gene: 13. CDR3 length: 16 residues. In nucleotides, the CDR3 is TGTGCCAGCAGCCCGAGGGAGGGCAGCGGAACCTACGAGCAGTACTTC. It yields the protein CASSPREGSGTYEQYF.

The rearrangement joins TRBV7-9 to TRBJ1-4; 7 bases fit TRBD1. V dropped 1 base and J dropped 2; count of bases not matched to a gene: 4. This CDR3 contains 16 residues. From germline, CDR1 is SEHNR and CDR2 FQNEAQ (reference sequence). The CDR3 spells CASSLGQGWTNEKLFF. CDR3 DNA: TGTGCCAGCAGCTTAGGACAGGGTTGGACTAATGAAAAACTGTTTTTT.

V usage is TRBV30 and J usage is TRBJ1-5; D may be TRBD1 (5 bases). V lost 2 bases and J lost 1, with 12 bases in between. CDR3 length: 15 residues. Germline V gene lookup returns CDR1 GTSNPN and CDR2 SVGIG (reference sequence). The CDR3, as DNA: TGTGCCTGGAGTTGGGGGGGAGAGAGCAATCAGCCCCAGCATTTT. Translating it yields CAWSWGGESNQPQHF. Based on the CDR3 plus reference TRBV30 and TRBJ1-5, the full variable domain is SQTIHQWPATLVQPVGSPLSLECTVEGTSNPNLYWYRQAAGRGLQLLFYSVGIGQISSEVPQNLSASRPQDRQFILSSKKLLLSDSGFYLCAWSWGGESNQPQHFGDGTRLSIL.

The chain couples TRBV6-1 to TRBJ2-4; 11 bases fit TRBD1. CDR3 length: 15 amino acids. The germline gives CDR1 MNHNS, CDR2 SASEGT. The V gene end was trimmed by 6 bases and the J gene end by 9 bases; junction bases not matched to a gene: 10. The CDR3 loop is CASRRGTGGDGIQYF. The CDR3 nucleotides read TGTGCCAGCAGGCGCGGGACAGGGGGGGACGGCATTCAGTACTTC.

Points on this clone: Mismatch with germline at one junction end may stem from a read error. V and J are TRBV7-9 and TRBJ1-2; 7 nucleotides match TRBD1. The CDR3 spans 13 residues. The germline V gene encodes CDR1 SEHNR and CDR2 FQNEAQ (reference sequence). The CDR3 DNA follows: TGTTCCAGCAGCTTAGGGACAGTCTATGGCTACACCTTC. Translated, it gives CSSSLGTVYGYTF.

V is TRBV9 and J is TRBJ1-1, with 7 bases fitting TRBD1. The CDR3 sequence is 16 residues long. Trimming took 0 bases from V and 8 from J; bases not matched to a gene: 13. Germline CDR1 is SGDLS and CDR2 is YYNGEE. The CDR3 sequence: CASSVASAKQGLEAFF. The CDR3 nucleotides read TGTGCCAGCAGCGTAGCCTCCGCCAAACAGGGGTTAGAAGCTTTCTTT. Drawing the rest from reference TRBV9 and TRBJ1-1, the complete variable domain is DSGVTQTPKHLITATGQRVTLRCSPRSGDLSVYWYQQSLDQGLQFLIQYYNGEERAKGNILERFSAQQFPDLHSELNLSSLELGDSALYFCASSVASAKQGLEAFFGQGTRLTVV.

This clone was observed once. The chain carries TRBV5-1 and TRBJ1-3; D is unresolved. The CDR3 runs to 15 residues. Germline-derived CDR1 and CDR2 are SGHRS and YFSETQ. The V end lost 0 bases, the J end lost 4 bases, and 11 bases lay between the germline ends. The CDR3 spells CASSLAGGTGNTIYF. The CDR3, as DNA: TGCGCCAGCAGCTTGGCCGGAGGAACAGGAAACACCATATATTTT. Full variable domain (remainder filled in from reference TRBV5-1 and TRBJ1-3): KAGVTQTPRYLIKTRGQQVTLSCSPISGHRSVSWYQQTPGQGLQFLFEYFSETQRNKGNFPGRFSGRQFSNSRSEMNVSTLELGDSALYLCASSLAGGTGNTIYFGEGSWLTVV.

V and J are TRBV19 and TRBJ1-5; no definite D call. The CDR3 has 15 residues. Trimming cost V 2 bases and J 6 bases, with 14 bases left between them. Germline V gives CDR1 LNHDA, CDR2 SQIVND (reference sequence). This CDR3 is CASSISSGAGQPQHF. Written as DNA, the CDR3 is TGTGCCAGTAGTATATCGTCTGGTGCGGGTCAGCCCCAGCATTTT.